These 5 T cell receptor beta chains were all obtained from the same sample, sequenced in a study of immune evolution from preneoplasia to lung adenocarcinoma. Sequenced by immunoSEQ multiplex PCR; TCRdb stores in-frame clones only, minus some. The sample has 10,000 or so clones, 70% to 90% seen once. The material sequenced was FFPE invasive lung adenocarcinoma tissue. The source of these receptors is a person aged 70 to 80 with invasive lung adenocarcinoma. Some clones in this sample may be carry-over from other donors' samples.

The V and J genes are TRBV19 and TRBJ2-7; 8 positions match TRBD1. The trim removed 7 bases at V and 4 bases at J, leaving 9 bases unmatched. Germline V gene lookup returns CDR1 LNHDA and CDR2 SQIVND (reference sequence). The CDR3 contains 14 residues. Here the CDR3 DNA reads TGTGCCAGTACTTCAACAGGGACAGGATACGAGCAGTACTTC. Translating it yields CASTSTGTGYEQYF.

J is TRBJ1-5 and V is TRBV19, with a weak D call TRBD1 (6 bases). Germline CDR1 and CDR2: LNHDA and SQIVND (reference sequence). The CDR3 runs 15 residues. V lost 4 bases to trimming and J lost 2 bases, with 12 bases between them. In nucleotides, the CDR3 is TGTGCCAGTAGTAGCAGGGGTTTGGGCAATCAGCCCCAGCATTTT. This gives the protein CASSSRGLGNQPQHF.

This clone came up once. The rearrangement links TRBV30 to TRBJ1-3, with no clear D. CDR3 length: 14 residues. V lost 2 bases and J lost 4, with 12 bases in between. CDR1 is GTSNPN, CDR2 SVGIG, per germline (reference sequence). The DNA for the CDR3 is TGTGCCTGGAGTAGCTCTGACCGAGGAAACACCATATATTTT. Translated, it gives CAWSSSDRGNTIYF.

The chain combines TRBV28 with TRBJ1-5; no clear D. V was cut by 6 bases and J by 4 bases, with 7 bases left in between. Germline-derived CDR1 and CDR2 are MDHEN and SYDVKM. CDR3 size: 12 residues. This CDR3 reads CASSHSNQPQHF. CDR3 nucleotides: TGTGCCAGCAGCCACAGTAATCAGCCCCAGCATTTT.

This clone occurred once. This chain uses TRBV28 with TRBJ2-5; the match to TRBD2 covers 7 bases. The V gene end was trimmed by 2 bases and the J gene end by 5 bases; junction bases not matched to a gene: 5. Germline values: CDR1 MDHEN, CDR2 SYDVKM. This CDR3 comprises 14 residues. Written as DNA, the CDR3 is TGTGCCAGCAGTTTAGGGGGGGGGATGGAGACCCAGTACTTC. This translates into CASSLGGGMETQYF.